A selection of T cell receptor beta chains follows, all from one sample in a study of T cells in localized non-small cell lung cancer. Measured with immunoSEQ multiplex PCR; TCRdb has only the in-frame clones, and not every one. This table holds over 20,000 clones, around 90% found once. The specimen was peripheral blood, collected before any cancer treatment. These receptors all stem from a woman between 35 and 75 years old with stage I lung adenocarcinoma. Each CDR3 is given with its conserved first and last residue. D genes are given only for firm matches. Where a row states a size, it is once, few, many or the class of an expanded clone; other rows omit it.

J,V,size,D,CDR3,DNA
TRBJ1-1,TRBV19,.,.,CASRMGRGTEAFF,TGTGCCAGTAGGATGGGGCGAGGCACTGAAGCTTTCTTT
TRBJ2-3,TRBV5-1,.,TRBD2,CASSTGLISTDTQYF,TGCGCCAGCAGCACGGGACTAATTAGCACAGATACGCAGTATTTT
TRBJ2-1,TRBV7-8,.,.,CASTLNRGTRAGIGGQFF,TGTGCCAGCACCCTCAACCGAGGGACGAGGGCAGGAATTGGTGGGCAGTTCTTC
TRBJ1-1,TRBV2,.,TRBD1,CASSRRGTGGGNTEAFF,TGTGCCAGCAGTCGGAGAGGGACAGGGGGAGGGAACACTGAAGCTTTCTTT
TRBJ1-2,TRBV4-2,.,TRBD1,CASSHRLGQGRNGYTF,TGTGCCAGCAGCCACCGATTAGGACAGGGGAGAAATGGCTACACCTTC
TRBJ1-1,TRBV6-5,.,.,CASSYSSERNSEAFF,TGTGCCAGCAGTTACTCGTCCGAACGGAACAGTGAAGCTTTCTTT
TRBJ1-6,TRBV5-1,.,TRBD1,CASSLVTGGDGSPLHF,TGCGCCAGCAGCTTGGTCACAGGGGGCGACGGTTCACCCCTCCACTTT
TRBJ2-7,TRBV10-3,once,.,CAISESMVSYEQYF,TGTGCCATCAGTGAGTCGATGGTGTCCTACGAGCAGTACTTC
TRBJ2-3,TRBV5-1,.,TRBD1,CASSLIGTGVTDTQYF,TGCGCCAGCAGCTTGATCGGGACAGGGGTTACAGATACGCAGTATTTT
TRBJ1-6,TRBV4-2,.,TRBD1,CASSQEGGQAYNSPLHF,TGTGCCAGCAGCCAAGAGGGGGGACAGGCTTATAATTCACCCCTCCACTTT
TRBJ2-7,TRBV6-1,.,TRBD1,CASSVMSTGGSYEQYF,TGTGCCAGCAGTGTAATGTCGACAGGGGGATCCTACGAGCAGTACTTC
TRBJ2-7,TRBV6-6,.,TRBD2,CASRIGTSGSYEQYF,TGTGCCAGCAGGATAGGGACTAGCGGGAGTTACGAGCAGTACTTC
TRBJ2-3,TRBV7-2,.,.,CASSSQGAGSTDTQYF,TGTGCCAGCAGCTCCCAAGGTGCGGGGAGCACAGATACGCAGTATTTT
TRBJ1-2,TRBV7-2,.,.,CASSSQVLGYTF,TGTGCCAGCAGCTCCCAGGTTCTAGGCTACACCTTC
TRBJ1-5,TRBV6-5,few,.,CASSYSEGQPQHF,TGTGCCAGCAGTTACTCAGAGGGCCAGCCCCAGCATTTT
TRBJ2-7,TRBV11-3,.,.,CASSLGNREQYF,TGTGCCAGCAGCTTAGGTAACCGCGAGCAGTACTTC
TRBJ1-3,TRBV23-1,.,TRBD1,CASSHLRGISGNTIYF,TGCGCCAGCAGTCACCTCAGGGGGATCTCTGGAAACACCATATATTTT
TRBJ2-6,TRBV7-9,once,.,CASSLKGGSSGANVLTF,TGTGCCAGCAGCTTAAAGGGGGGCAGCTCTGGGGCCAACGTCCTGACTTTC
TRBJ2-7,TRBV10-1,.,.,CASSEDGAPPAGYEQYF,TGCGCCAGCAGTGAGGACGGCGCTCCCCCGGCCGGATACGAGCAGTACTTC
TRBJ2-7,TRBV6-6,.,.,CASSYSALGGYEQYF,TGTGCCAGCAGTTACTCGGCGTTAGGGGGGTACGAGCAGTACTTC
TRBJ2-7,TRBV2,.,.,CASWGGLAYF,TGTGCCAGCTGGGGAGGCTTAGCGTACTTC